These 9 T cell receptor beta chains were sequenced from one sample in a study of cytomegalovirus exposure and HLA in healthy donors. Clones were sequenced by immunoSEQ multiplex PCR, and TCRdb holds only the in-frame ones, with some missing. The table lists under 350,000 clones, about 86% of them singletons. The sample was PBMCs. The receptors were gathered from a woman between 18 and 29 years old in good health and CMV-seronegative.

The V gene is TRBV18, the J gene TRBJ2-1; D perhaps matches TRBD2 (6 bases). Germline CDR1 KGHSH, CDR2 LQKENI. The V gene lost 5 bases and the J gene lost 12 bases, with 17 bases spanning the gap. The CDR3 is 13 residues long. The CDR3 sequence is CASSGTQVEGQFF. The CDR3 DNA reads TGTGCCAGCTCAGGGACTCAGGTTGAGGGGCAGTTCTTC.

CDR3 residues: CASSPLGGQETQYF. In DNA, the CDR3 is TGTGCCAGCTCACCACTCGGGGGACAGGAGACCCAGTACTTC. The genes are TRBV18 and TRBJ2-5, with a possible D match to TRBD1 (7 bases). The CDR3 covers 14 residues. Germline CDR1 reads KGHSH; CDR2 reads LQKENI. The V and J ends lost 1 base and 5 bases respectively, with 11 bases between them.

The chain carries TRBV6-1 and TRBJ1-5; D unresolved. V was shortened by 3 bases and J by 2 bases, with 11 bases between the two germline ends. This CDR3 spans 15 amino acids. Germline loops: CDR1 MNHNS, CDR2 SASEGT. The CDR3: CASSDDTFGNQPQHF. The DNA for the CDR3 is TGTGCCAGCAGTGACGACACCTTCGGCAATCAGCCCCAGCATTTT.

The genes are TRBV7-3 and TRBJ1-1; D is unresolved. CDR1 and CDR2 from the germline V gene are SGHTA and FQGTGA. The CDR3 spans 13 residues. Trimming removed 6 bases at V and 5 bases at J, with 13 bases between. CDR3 sequence (DNA): TGTGCCAGCAGAGAACATCGTCTGACTGAAGCTTTCTTT. Its translation: CASREHRLTEAFF.

The chain couples TRBV9 to TRBJ2-1; D might be TRBD2 (5 bases). V gave up 1 base and J gave up 7 bases, with 15 bases separating them. CDR3 size: 15 residues. Looked up from germline, CDR1 is SGDLS and CDR2 is YYNGEE. The CDR3 here is CASSVSHDRRNEQFF. The CDR3 nucleotides are TGTGCCAGCAGCGTATCCCATGATAGGAGGAATGAGCAGTTCTTC.

The chain links TRBV6-1 to TRBJ2-7; tentative D call: TRBD2 (5 bases). The germline V gene encodes CDR1 MNHNS and CDR2 SASEGT. Between the trimmed V and J ends, which lost 2 bases and 3 bases, there was a span of 17 bases. The CDR3 runs 16 residues. The CDR3 sequence: CASSELVGGNVYEQYF. CDR3 in DNA: TGTGCCAGCAGTGAACTAGTCGGAGGAAATGTCTACGAGCAGTACTTC.

This chain connects TRBV7-6 to TRBJ1-2; TRBD1 matches at 11 bases. Germline CDR1 and CDR2: SGHVS and FNYEAQ. The CDR3 consists of 14 residues. Unmatched junction bases numbered 2, after V lost 5 bases and J lost 3 bases. The CDR3 DNA is TGTGCCAGCAGCATGGGACAGGGGGACTATGGCTACACCTTC. Translation gives CASSMGQGDYGYTF.

The chain combines TRBV12-5 with TRBJ1-2, with D possibly being TRBD1 (6 bases). Per the germline V gene, CDR1 is LGHNT and CDR2 is FRNRAP. Trimming stripped 7 bases from V and 8 bases from J, with 14 bases between. CDR3 length equals 12 residues. In nucleotides, the CDR3 is TGTGCTAGTGCAGCGACAGGTGACGGCTACACCTTC. It is translated as CASAATGDGYTF.

J is TRBJ2-7 and V is TRBV18; the D gene is possibly TRBD1 (5 bases). The CDR3 contains 15 residues. Trimming removed 6 bases from V and 2 bases from J, with 17 bases in between. Germline V CDR1 and CDR2: KGHSH, LQKENI. CDR3 in DNA: TGTGCCAGCTCCCGCACAGGCGGAGCTACCTACGAGCAGTACTTC. Translated: CASSRTGGATYEQYF.